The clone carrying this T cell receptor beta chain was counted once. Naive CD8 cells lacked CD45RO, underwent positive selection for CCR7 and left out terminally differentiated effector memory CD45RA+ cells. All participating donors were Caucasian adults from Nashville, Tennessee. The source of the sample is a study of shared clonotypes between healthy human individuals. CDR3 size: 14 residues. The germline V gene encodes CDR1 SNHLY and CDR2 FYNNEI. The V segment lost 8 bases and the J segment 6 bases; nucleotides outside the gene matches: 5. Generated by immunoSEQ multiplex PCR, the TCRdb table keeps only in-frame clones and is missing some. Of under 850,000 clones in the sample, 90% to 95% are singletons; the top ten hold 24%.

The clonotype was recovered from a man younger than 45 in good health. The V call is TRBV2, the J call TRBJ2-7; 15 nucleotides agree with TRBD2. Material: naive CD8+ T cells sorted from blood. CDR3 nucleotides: TGTGCCAGCCGAGGGACTAGCGGGAGGCGCGAGCAGTACTTC. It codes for CASRGTSGRREQYF. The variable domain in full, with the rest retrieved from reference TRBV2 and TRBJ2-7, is EPEVTQTPSHQVTQMGQEVILRCVPISNHLYFYWYRQILGQKVEFLVSFYNNEISEKSEIFDDQFSVERPDGSNFTLKIRSTKLEDSAMYFCASRGTSGRREQYFGPGTRLTVT.